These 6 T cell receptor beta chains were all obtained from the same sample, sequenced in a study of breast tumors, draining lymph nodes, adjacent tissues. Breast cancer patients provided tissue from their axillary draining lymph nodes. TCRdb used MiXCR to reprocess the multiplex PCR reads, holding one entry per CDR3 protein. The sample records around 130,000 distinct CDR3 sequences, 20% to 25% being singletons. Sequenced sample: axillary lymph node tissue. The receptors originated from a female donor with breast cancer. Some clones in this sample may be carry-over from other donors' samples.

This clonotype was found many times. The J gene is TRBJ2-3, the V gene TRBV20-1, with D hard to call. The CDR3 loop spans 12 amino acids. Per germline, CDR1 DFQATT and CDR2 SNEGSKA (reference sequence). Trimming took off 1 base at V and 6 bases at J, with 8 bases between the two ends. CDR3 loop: CSARASSDTQYF. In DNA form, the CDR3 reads TGCAGTGCTAGAGCGAGCTCCGATACGCAGTATTTT.

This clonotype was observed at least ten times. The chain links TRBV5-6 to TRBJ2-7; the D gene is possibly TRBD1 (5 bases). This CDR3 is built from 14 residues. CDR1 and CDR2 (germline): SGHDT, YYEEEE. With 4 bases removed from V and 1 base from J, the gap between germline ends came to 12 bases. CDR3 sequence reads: CASSRTRESYEQYF. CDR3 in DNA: TGTGCCAGCAGCCGGACACGCGAATCCTACGAGCAGTACTTC.

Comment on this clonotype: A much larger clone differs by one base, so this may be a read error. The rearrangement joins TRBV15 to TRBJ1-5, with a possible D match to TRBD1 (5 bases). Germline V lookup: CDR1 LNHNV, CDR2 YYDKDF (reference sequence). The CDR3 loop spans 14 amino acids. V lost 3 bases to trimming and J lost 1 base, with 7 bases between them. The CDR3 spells CATSSRESNQPQHF. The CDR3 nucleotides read TGTGCCACCAGCAGCAGGGAGAGCAATCAGCCCCAGCATTTT.

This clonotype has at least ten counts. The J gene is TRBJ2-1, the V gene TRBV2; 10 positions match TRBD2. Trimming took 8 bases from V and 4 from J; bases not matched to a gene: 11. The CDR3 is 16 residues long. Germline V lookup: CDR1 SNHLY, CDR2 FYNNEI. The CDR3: CASSQSAGGMYNEQFF. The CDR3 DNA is TGTGCCAGCTCCCAGTCAGCGGGAGGGATGTACAATGAGCAGTTCTTC.

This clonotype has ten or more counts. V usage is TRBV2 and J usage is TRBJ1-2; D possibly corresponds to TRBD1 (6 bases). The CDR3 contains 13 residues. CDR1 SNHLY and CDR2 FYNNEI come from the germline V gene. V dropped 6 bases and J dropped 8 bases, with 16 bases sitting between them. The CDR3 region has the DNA TGTGCCAGCAGACTAGGGGGTCCGGACGGCTACACCTTC. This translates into CASRLGGPDGYTF.

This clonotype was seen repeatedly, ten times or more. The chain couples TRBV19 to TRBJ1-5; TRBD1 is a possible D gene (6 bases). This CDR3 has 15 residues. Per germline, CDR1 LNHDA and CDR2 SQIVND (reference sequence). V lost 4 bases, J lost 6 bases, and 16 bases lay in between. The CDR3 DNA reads TGTGCCAGTAGTACCAACAGGGCAGCAAGTCAGCCCCAGCATTTT. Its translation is CASSTNRAASQPQHF.